This T cell receptor beta chain was retrieved from a study of response to subunit inactivated influenza vaccine. TCRdb analysed the RT-PCR reads with MiXCR anew, one entry per CDR3 protein. Here the sample spans fewer than 550,000 distinct CDR3 sequences, around 25% being singletons. CDR1 and CDR2 (germline): SGHRS, YFSETQ. The CDR3 has 13 amino acids. V lost 5 bases and J lost 5, with 13 bases in between. The material was CD4+ T cells sorted from PBMCs, obtained 4 to 6 days after vaccination. The clonotype was recovered from a man aged 50 to 59 who received an inactivated influenza vaccine. This rearrangement joins TRBV5-1 to TRBJ2-5, with D perhaps given as TRBD1 or TRBD2 (5 bases each). The CDR3 protein is CASRGVASETQYF. The CDR3 coding sequence is TGCGCCAGCAGGGGGGTCGCGTCGGAGACCCAGTACTTC.